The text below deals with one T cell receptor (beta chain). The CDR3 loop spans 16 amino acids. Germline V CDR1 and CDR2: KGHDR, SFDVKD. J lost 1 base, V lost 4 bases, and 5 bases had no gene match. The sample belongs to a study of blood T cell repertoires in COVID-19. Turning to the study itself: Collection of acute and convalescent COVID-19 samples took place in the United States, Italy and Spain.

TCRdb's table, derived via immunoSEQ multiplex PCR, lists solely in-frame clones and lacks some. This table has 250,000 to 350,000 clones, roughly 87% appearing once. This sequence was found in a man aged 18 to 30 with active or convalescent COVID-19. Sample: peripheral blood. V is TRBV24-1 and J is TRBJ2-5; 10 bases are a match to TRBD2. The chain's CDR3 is CATSDTSGIIQETQYF. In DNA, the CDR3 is TGTGCCACCAGTGACACTAGCGGGATAATCCAAGAGACCCAGTACTTC.